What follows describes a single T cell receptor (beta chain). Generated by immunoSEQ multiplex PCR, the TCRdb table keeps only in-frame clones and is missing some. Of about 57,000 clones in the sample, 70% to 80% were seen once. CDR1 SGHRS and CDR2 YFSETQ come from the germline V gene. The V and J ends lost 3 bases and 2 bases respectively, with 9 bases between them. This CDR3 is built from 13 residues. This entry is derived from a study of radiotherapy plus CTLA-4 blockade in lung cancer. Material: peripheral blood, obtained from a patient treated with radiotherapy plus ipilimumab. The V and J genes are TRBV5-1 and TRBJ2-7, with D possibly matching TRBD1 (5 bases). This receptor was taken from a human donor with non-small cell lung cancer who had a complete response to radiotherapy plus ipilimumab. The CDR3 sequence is CASSSDIAYEQYV. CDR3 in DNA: TGCGCCAGCAGCTCGGACATCGCCTACGAGCAGTACGTC.